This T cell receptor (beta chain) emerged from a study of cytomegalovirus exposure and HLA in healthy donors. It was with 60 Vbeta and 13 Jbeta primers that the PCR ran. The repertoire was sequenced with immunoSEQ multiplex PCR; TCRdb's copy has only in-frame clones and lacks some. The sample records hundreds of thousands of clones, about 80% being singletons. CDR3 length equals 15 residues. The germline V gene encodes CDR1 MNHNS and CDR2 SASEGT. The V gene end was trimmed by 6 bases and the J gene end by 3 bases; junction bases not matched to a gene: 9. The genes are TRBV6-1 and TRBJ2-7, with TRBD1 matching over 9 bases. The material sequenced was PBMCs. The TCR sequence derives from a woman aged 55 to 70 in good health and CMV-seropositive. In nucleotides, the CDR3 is TGTGCCAGCAGCCCGGGACAGGGAGGCCTCTACGAGCAGTACTTC. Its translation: CASSPGQGGLYEQYF.